This T cell receptor beta chain was identified in a study of blood T cell repertoires in COVID-19. Overall study context: The United States, Italy and Spain provided the acute and convalescent COVID-19 samples.

Trimming at V came to 1 base and at J to 4 bases, leaving 7 bases not matched to a gene. Germline V gene sequence: CDR1 SGHDT, CDR2 YYEEEE. The CDR3 has 15 amino acids. Authors' processing steps: Reference gene primer amplification gave estimated nucleated cell counts. Data came from immunoSEQ multiplex PCR; TCRdb stores just in-frame clones and leaves some out. V, J and clone size were drawn from that table, and D and trimming were deduced from the DNA. The sample records about 200,000 clones, 88% being singletons. The specimen sequenced was peripheral blood. The TCR was taken from a young man with active or convalescent COVID-19. V usage is TRBV5-6 and J usage is TRBJ2-7, with 8 nucleotides matching TRBD1. Here the CDR3 DNA reads TGTGCCAGCAGCTTGACCCAGGGGGCACCTTACGAGCAGTACTTC. It codes for CASSLTQGAPYEQYF. Based on the CDR3 plus reference TRBV5-6 and TRBJ2-7, the full variable domain is DAGVTQSPTHLIKTRGQQVTLRCSPKSGHDTVSWYQQALGQGPQFIFQYYEEEERQRGNFPDRFSGHQFPNYSSELNVNALLLGDSALYLCASSLTQGAPYEQYFGPGTRLTVT.